This is a list of T cell receptor beta chains from one sample in a study of stem cell transplantation in POMP-related autoinflammatory disease. The protocol was immunoSEQ multiplex PCR, while the TCRdb copy is restricted to in-frame clones and leaves out a portion. In the table there are 68,000 or so clones, about nine tenths of which are singletons. The sample was CD4+ T cells from PBMCs, taken after stem cell transplantation. The receptors shown here come from a human patient with POMP-related autoinflammation and immune dysregulation (PRAID). Some of these T cells may belong to the graft donor. Both conserved end residues are part of each CDR3. The D gene is left open where the match is weak.

j_call d_call v_call cdr3_nt cdr3_aa
TRBJ1-2 - TRBV5-4 TGTGCCAGCAGCTCCGGGGGCCAGTCTAACTATGGCTACACCTTC CASSSGGQSNYGYTF
TRBJ2-5 - TRBV3-1/TRBV3-2 TGTGCCAGCAGCCTCTCGACAGGCCAAGAGACCCAGTACTTC CASSLSTGQETQYF
TRBJ2-4 TRBD1 TRBV4-1 TGCGCCAGCAGCCCCGGACAGGGGGCGAGGAGGTCTAAAGTTGGAAACATTCAGTACTTC CASSPGQGARRSKVGNIQYF
TRBJ2-3 - TRBV14 TGTGCCAGCAGCCATACCGCTAGCACAGATACGCAGTATTTT CASSHTASTDTQYF
TRBJ2-7 - TRBV9 TGTGCCAGCAGCGAGGGGGGGTTTTCCTACGAGCAGTACTTC CASSEGGFSYEQYF
TRBJ2-4 TRBD1 TRBV27 TGTGCCAGCAGGGCGGACAGGGGATCGCTAGCCAAAAACATTCAGTACTTC CASRADRGSLAKNIQYF
TRBJ2-7 TRBD2 TRBV28 TGTGCCAGCAGTTTGATATACCCCCAGGCGGCCGGGAGGGCGATGTACTTC CASSLIYPQAAGRAMYF
TRBJ1-4 - TRBV5-1 TGCGCCAGCAGCTTAGGGGGAGGTACTAATGAAAAACTGTTTTTT CASSLGGGTNEKLFF
TRBJ2-7 TRBD2 TRBV28 TGTGCCAGCAGTTTCCTAGCGGGGCAAACCTACGAGCAGTACTTC CASSFLAGQTYEQYF
TRBJ2-7 TRBD2 TRBV18 TGTGCCAGCTCACCACAAACTAGCGGGAGCTACGAGCAGTACTTC CASSPQTSGSYEQYF
TRBJ1-1 TRBD1 TRBV5-4 TGTGCCAGCAGCCCAGGGGGGATGAACACTGAAGCTTTCTTT CASSPGGMNTEAFF